Described below is a single T cell receptor (beta chain) sequence and its context. The data were obtained in a study of Ad26.COV2.S vaccination and SARS-CoV-2 variants. Produced via immunoSEQ multiplex PCR; TCRdb's table is partial and in-frame only. The data contain about 410,000 clones, 80% to 95% of them singletons. Stated treatment: roughly 18 received Ad26.COV2.S at low or high dose, single or two shots; about 5 received placebo; per-sample allocation not given. It was on day 63 after the first vaccine or placebo injection that samples were taken. The material sequenced was peripheral blood, taken in a trial of Ad26.COV2.S vaccine versus placebo. The receptor comes from a person aged 18-65 years who received the Ad26.COV2.S COVID-19 vaccine or a placebo.

CDR3 region: CAWRQGWGPEAFF. Here the CDR3 DNA reads TGTGCCTGGAGGCAGGGATGGGGCCCTGAAGCTTTCTTT. This rearrangement joins TRBV30 to TRBJ1-1, with D tentatively TRBD1 (5 bases). CDR1 and CDR2 from the germline V gene are GTSNPN and SVGIG (reference sequence). The CDR3 has 13 amino acids. Trimming took 3 bases from V and 6 from J, leaving 14 bases between them.